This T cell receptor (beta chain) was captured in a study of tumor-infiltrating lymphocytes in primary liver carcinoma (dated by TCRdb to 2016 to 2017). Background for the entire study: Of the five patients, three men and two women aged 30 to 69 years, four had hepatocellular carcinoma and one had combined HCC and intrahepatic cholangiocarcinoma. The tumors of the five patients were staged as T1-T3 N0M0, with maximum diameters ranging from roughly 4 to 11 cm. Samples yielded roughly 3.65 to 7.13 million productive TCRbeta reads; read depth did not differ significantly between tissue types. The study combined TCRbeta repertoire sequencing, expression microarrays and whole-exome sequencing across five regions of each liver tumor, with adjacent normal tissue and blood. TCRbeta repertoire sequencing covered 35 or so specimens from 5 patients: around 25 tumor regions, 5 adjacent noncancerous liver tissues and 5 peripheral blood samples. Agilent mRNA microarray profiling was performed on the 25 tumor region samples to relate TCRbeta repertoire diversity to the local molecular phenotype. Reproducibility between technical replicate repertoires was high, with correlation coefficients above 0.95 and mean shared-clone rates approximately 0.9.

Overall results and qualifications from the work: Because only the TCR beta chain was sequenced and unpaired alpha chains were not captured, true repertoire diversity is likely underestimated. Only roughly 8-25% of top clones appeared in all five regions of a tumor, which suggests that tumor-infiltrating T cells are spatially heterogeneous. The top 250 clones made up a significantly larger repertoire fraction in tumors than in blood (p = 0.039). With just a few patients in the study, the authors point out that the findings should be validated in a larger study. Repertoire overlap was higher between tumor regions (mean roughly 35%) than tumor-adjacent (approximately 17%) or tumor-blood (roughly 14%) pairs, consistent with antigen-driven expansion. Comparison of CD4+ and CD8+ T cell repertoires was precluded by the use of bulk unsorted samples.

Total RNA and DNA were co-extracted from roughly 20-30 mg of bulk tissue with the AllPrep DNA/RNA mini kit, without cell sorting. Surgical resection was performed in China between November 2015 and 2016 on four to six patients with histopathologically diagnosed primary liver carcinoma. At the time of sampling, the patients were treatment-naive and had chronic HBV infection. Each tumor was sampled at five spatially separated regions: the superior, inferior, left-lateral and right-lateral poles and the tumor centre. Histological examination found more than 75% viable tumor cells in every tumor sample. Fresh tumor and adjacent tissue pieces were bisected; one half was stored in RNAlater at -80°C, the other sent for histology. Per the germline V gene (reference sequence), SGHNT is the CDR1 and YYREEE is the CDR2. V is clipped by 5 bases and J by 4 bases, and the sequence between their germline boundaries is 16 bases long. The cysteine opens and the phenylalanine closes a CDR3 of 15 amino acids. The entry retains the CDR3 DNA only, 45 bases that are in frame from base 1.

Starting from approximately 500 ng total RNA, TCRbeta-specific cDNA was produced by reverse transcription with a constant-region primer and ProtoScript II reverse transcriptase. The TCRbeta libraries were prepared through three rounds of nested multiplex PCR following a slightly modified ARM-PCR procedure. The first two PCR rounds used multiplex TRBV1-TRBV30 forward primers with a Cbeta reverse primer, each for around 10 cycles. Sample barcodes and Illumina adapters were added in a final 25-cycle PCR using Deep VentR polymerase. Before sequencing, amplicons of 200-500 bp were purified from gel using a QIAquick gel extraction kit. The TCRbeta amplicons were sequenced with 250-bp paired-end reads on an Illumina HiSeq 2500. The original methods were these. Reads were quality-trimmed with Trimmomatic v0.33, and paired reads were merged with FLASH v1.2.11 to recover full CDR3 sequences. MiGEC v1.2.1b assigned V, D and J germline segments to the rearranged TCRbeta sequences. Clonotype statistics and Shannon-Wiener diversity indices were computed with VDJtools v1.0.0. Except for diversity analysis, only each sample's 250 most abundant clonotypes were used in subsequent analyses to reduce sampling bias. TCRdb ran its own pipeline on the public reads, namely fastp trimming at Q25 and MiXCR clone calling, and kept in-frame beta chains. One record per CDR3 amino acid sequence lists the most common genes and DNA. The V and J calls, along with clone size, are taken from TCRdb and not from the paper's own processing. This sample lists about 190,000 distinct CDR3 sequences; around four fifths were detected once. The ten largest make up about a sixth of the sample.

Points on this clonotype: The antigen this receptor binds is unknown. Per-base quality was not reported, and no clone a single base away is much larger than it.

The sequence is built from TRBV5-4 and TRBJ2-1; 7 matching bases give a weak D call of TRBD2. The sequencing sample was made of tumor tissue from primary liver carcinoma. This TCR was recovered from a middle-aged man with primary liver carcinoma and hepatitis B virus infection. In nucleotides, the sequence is TGTGCCAGCAGTCTCATAGGGGGGGGTTACAATGAGCAGTTCTTC. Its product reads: CASSLIGGGYNEQFF.